This T cell receptor (beta chain) originates from a study of T-cell reconstitution after alpha-beta-depleted transplantation in children. Points from the study as a whole: Approximately two months post-transplant, alpha-beta T cells reportedly originated from several hundred expanded graft clones. One year post-transplant, T-cell counts and diversity were largely derived from T cells produced anew. The origin of high day-60 TCRbeta diversity in some patients lay in surviving recipient T cells and thymic progenitors.

The CDR3 spans 15 residues. V was clipped by 0 bases and J by 4 bases; unmatched bases: 5. Germline assignment: CDR1 SGHTA and CDR2 FQGNSA. This clonotype was picked up many times. Its antigen is still unknown. The TCRbeta library incorporated unique molecular identifiers. MiXCR was run by TCRdb on the PCR reads, yielding one entry per CDR3 protein. The sample comprises 25,000 to 35,000 distinct CDR3 sequences, around 7% of which are singletons, and around 26% rests with the top ten. This receptor was obtained from a child under two years old who had a stem cell transplant for acute myeloid leukemia, so the T cells may come from the graft donor. The rearrangement joins TRBV7-2 to TRBJ2-7; 8 nucleotides align to TRBD2. Sequences were derived from peripheral blood, sampled 60 days after TCRalphabeta/CD19-depleted stem cell transplant. The CDR3, as DNA: TGTGCCAGCAGCTTAGCCCCGGGAGGGGCGTACGAGCAGTACTTC. This gives the protein CASSLAPGGAYEQYF. The full variable domain, rest sourced from reference TRBV7-2 and TRBJ2-7, is GAGVSQSPSNKVTEKGKDVELRCDPISGHTALYWYRQSLGQGLEFLIYFQGNSAPDKSGLPSDRFSAERTGGSVSTLTIQRTQQEDSAVYLCASSLAPGGAYEQYFGPGTRLTVT.